The T cell receptor (beta chain) described here comes from a study of T cell responses to AZD1222 COVID-19 vaccine (dated by TCRdb to about 2021). About the investigation overall: AZD1222 recipients whose second dose came at about 4 weeks and those whose second dose came at about 12 weeks were combined into one group, since spike-specific TCR depth and breadth did not differ between the two schedules. TCR sequencing covered approximately 230 trial participants: about 210 given two doses of AZD1222 and 26 given two doses of MenACWY control vaccine. Enrollment into the trials was organized by age into subgroups of 18-55, 56-69 and 70-plus years, and those subgroups contained roughly 160, 29 and 62 TCR-sequenced participants, respectively.

The paper as a whole reports these results and caveats: Conclusions about previously exposed vaccinees are limited because only 6 or 7 AZD1222 recipients were SARS-CoV-2 seropositive at baseline. CD4 TCRs associated with the vaccine covered the entire spike protein, and the dominant responses were in regions 160-218 and 743-854. In the small 56-69-year group, the increase in depth fell short of significance, most likely because of low power. Participants were mostly white British, with more females than males. The authors suggested clonal diversity may have been underestimated. Reportedly, close to half of the unique spike-specific TCRs recognized epitopes lying outside the regions that are mutated in the B.1.351 and B.1.1.7 variants. Because no samples from the day 14 peak response were available, repertoires could be characterized only after the peak T cell response. After two AZD1222 doses, spike-specific TCR breadth and depth were significantly higher than at day 0 and than in MenACWY recipients.

Sample time point, as interpreted from the label and publication: baseline before first vaccination. Vaccinee samples came from UK trials COV001 and COV002, including a single-blind randomized controlled phase 2/3 trial of AZD1222 (ChAdOx1 nCoV-19) in healthy adults. For TCRbeta chain sequencing, PBMC samples from trial participants were taken at day 0 and at day 28 after the second dose. About this clone itself: The antigen this receptor binds is unknown. Per-base qualities were not stored, and no clone one base away is much larger.

The CDR3 regions of human TCRbeta chains were subjected to immunosequencing. Per the source publication's procedure: Repertoire TCRs were matched against a reference library of SARS-CoV-2-specific TCRs generated with the MIRA antigen-specificity platform. Breadth meant the fraction of unique TCRs that were SARS-CoV-2-associated, whereas depth meant the fraction of total T cells that were SARS-CoV-2-associated. Using the MIRA data, every spike-specific TCR was mapped to the spike region that the TCR reacted to and assigned to either a CD4 or a CD8 class. Log10-transformed breadth and depth values were compared by one-way ANOVA with Sidak's multiple comparisons tests. Held by TCRdb, this immuneACCESS table contains in-frame sequences only and omits some clones. Under half of the omission traces to an unresolved V gene where checked; the cause of the rest is unknown. That table supplies the V and J calls and clone size; D and trimming were determined from the DNA. This sample is represented by more than 100,000 clones; over 90% of them were singletons. The ten top clones hold 5% to 5.5% of the sample.

CDR1 MNHEY and CDR2 SVGAGI are derived from the germline V gene. Measured from the cysteine to the phenylalanine, the CDR3 is 14 residues long. Solely the CDR3 DNA is kept, with 42 bases framed from the first base. The germline V and J ends show losses of 7 bases and 2 bases respectively, and no gene match explains 1 base of the junction. This material consisted of peripheral blood, taken on day 0 of AZD1222 vaccination. The V and J segments used are TRBV6-5 and TRBJ2-7; 14 junctional bases match TRBD2. This TCR was recovered from an adult in good health. The CDR3 protein is CASKGLAGAYEQYF. The DNA sequence follows: TGTGCCAGCAAGGGACTAGCGGGAGCCTACGAGCAGTACTTC.